This TCR beta chain appears in the sequencing data of a study of Ad26.COV2.S vaccination and SARS-CoV-2 variants. Study summary: Ad26.COV2.S arm of COV1001 included the donor. Points from the study as a whole: Total T cell responses were possibly underestimated by TCR breadth and depth analyses. Responses of spike-specific T cells (both CD8+ and CD4+) reportedly showed substantial breadth after vaccination. Similar non-spike TCR breadth was seen in vaccine and placebo recipients.

Specified treatment: 15 to 20 received Ad26.COV2.S at low or high dose, single or two shots; 5 received placebo; per-sample allocation not given. After the first vaccine or placebo injection, samples were drawn on day 63. The CDR3 totals 13 residues. Germline V lookup: CDR1 LGHNT, CDR2 FRNRAP. The trim removed 0 bases at V and 11 bases at J, leaving 6 bases unmatched. Sequenced by immunoSEQ multiplex PCR; TCRdb stores in-frame clones only, minus some. Of 350,000 to 400,000 clones in the sample, about nine tenths are singletons; the top ten hold under 2%. This clone was observed a single time. Its antigen is currently unknown.

The material was peripheral blood, obtained in a trial of Ad26.COV2.S vaccine versus placebo. The chain links TRBV12-5 to TRBJ1-1; the match to TRBD1 covers 7 bases. This TCR was sampled from a person between 18 and 65 years old who received the Ad26.COV2.S COVID-19 vaccine or a placebo. The CDR3 loop reads CASGLVLQGNAFF. In DNA, the CDR3 is TGTGCTAGTGGTTTGGTATTACAGGGGAATGCTTTCTTT.